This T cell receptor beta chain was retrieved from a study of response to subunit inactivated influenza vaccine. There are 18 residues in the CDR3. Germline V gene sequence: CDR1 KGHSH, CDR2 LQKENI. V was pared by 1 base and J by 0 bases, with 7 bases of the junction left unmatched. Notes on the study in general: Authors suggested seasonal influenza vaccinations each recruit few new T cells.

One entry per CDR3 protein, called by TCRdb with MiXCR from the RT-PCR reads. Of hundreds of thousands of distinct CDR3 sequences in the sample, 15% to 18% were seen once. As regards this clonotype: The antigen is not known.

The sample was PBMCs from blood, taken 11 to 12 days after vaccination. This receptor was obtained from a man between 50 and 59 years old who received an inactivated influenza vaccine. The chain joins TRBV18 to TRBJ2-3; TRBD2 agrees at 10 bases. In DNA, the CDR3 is TGTGCCAGCTCACCACGTGTACTAGCGGGGCCAAGCACAGATACGCAGTATTTT. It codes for CASSPRVLAGPSTDTQYF.